The 5 T cell receptor beta chains below were found in one sample sequenced in a study of early T cells in non-severe SARS-CoV-2 infection. TCRdb called the 5' RACE reads again in MiXCR, with one record for every CDR3 protein. Of around 70,000 distinct CDR3 sequences in the sample, 10% to 15% are singletons; the top ten hold about 3.9%. The specimen sequenced was whole blood. The source is an adult who was a healthcare worker with PCR-confirmed SARS-CoV-2 infection or an uninfected control (not recorded which).

The J gene is TRBJ2-3, the V gene TRBV2; TRBD1 aligns across 8 bases. Germline V gene lookup returns CDR1 SNHLY and CDR2 FYNNEI. The CDR3 is 18 residues long. V lost 3 bases and J lost 4; bases outside the gene matches: 15. CDR3 sequence: CASSETGEGVDRPDTQYF. CDR3 DNA: TGTGCCAGCAGTGAGACAGGGGAAGGGGTCGATCGCCCAGATACGCAGTATTTT.

This clonotype was seen only a few times. The rearrangement links TRBV7-6 to TRBJ1-5; no reliable D call. The CDR3 loop spans 15 amino acids. In germline, CDR1 is SGHVS, CDR2 FNYEAQ. The germline V and J ends were trimmed by 6 bases and 0 bases, with 12 bases remaining between them. In DNA form, the CDR3 reads TGTGCCAGCAGTTTGGACGGTTATAGCAATCAGCCCCAGCATTTT. This translates into CASSLDGYSNQPQHF.

This chain connects TRBV5-5 to TRBJ2-1, with 9 bases that match TRBD2. From germline, CDR1 is SGHKS and CDR2 YYEKEE (reference sequence). This CDR3 is 16 amino acids long. J gave up 1 base and V 4 bases, and 6 bases lay outside the gene matches. CDR3 loop: CASSPGLALSYNEQFF. CDR3 DNA: TGTGCCAGCAGCCCAGGACTAGCGTTATCCTACAATGAGCAGTTCTTC.

Ten or more counts support this clonotype. The chain employs TRBV28 and TRBJ2-5, with 7 bases matching TRBD1. J gave up 4 bases and V 8 bases, and 4 bases lay outside the gene matches. There are 12 residues in the CDR3. The germline CDR1 and CDR2 sequences are MDHEN and SYDVKM. The CDR3 DNA reads as TGTGCCAGCGGGACAGCCTTAGAGACCCAGTACTTC. Its protein is CASGTALETQYF. The full variable domain, rest sourced from reference TRBV28 and TRBJ2-5, is DVKVTQSSRYLVKRTGEKVFLECVQDMDHENMFWYRQDPGLGLRLIYFSYDVKMKEKGDIPEGYSVSREKKERFSLILESASTNQTSMYLCASGTALETQYFGPGTRLLVL.

This clonotype was counted only a few times. This chain uses TRBV7-2 with TRBJ2-4; a weak D match, TRBD2 (6 bases). Germline-derived CDR1 and CDR2 are SGHTA and FQGNSA. CDR3 length equals 16 residues. Deletions cut 3 bases from V and 0 bases from J, with 12 bases between. CDR3 sequence reads: CASSFQRGLAKNIQYF. As DNA, the CDR3 is TGTGCCAGCAGCTTCCAGAGGGGACTAGCCAAAAACATTCAGTACTTC.